This T cell receptor (beta chain) was recovered during a study of OX40 agonist ivuxolimab in advanced cancers. Study overall: Averaging about 60 years in age, with a range of about 23 to 90, the cohort was approximately 83% male. One patient with hepatocellular carcinoma and two with cutaneous melanoma, three in all, had partial responses. Overall study results and limits: The investigators did not determine what antigen specificity the expanded peripheral T cells had.

This CDR3 is built from 16 residues. The germline V gene has CDR1 SGHRS and CDR2 YFSETQ. The ends lost 4 bases at V and 4 bases at J; junction bases unmatched: 12. A word on this clone: The antigen remains unidentified.

The protocol was immunoSEQ multiplex PCR, while the TCRdb copy is restricted to in-frame clones and leaves out a portion. The table has roughly 60,000 clones, about 90% seen once. This TCR came from an adult with an advanced solid tumor such as melanoma, head and neck, liver or kidney cancer. The J gene is TRBJ1-1, the V gene TRBV5-1; TRBD1 matches 8 bases. The starting material was CD4+ or CD8+ T cells sorted from blood, obtained in a trial of the OX40 agonist ivuxolimab. The CDR3: CASSRDSTGASTEAFF. The CDR3 bases are TGCGCCAGCAGCCGCGATTCGACAGGGGCAAGCACTGAAGCTTTCTTT.